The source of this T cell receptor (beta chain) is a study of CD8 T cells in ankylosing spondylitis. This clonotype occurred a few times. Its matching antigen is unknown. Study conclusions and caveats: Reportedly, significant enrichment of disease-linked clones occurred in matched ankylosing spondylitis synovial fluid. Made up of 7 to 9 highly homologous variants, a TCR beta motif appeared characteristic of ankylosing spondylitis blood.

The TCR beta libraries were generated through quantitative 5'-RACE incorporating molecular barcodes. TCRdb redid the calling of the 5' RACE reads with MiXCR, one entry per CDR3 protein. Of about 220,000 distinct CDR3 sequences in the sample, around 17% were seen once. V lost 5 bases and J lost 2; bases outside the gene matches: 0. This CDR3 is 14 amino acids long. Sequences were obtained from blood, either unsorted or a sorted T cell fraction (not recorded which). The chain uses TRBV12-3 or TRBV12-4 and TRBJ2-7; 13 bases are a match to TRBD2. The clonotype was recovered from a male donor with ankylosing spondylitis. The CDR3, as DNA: TGTGCCAGCAGTACTAGCGGGAGGGCCTACGAGCAGTACTTC. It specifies CASSTSGRAYEQYF.